Ten or more counts support the clone carrying this T cell receptor (beta chain). This entry is derived from a study of T-cell reconstitution after alpha-beta-depleted transplantation in children. CDR3 length equals 15 residues. Per germline, CDR1 SQVTM and CDR2 ANQGSEA. Trimming took off 7 bases at V and 2 bases at J, with 18 bases between the two ends. Preparation of the TCRbeta library involved a method that used unique molecular identifiers. From the PCR reads, TCRdb called clonotypes with MiXCR, one entry per CDR3 protein. Altogether 280,000 or so distinct CDR3 sequences are present, roughly 11% being singletons, with the ten largest covering about a quarter.

The sample here was peripheral blood, taken 180 days after TCRalphabeta/CD19-depleted stem cell transplant. The TCR sequence derives from a male patient between 2 and 10 years old who had a stem cell transplant for chronic granulomatous disease, so the T cells may come from the graft donor. The rearrangement joins TRBV29-1 to TRBJ1-5; perhaps TRBD1 as D (5 bases). In nucleotides, the CDR3 is TGCAGCGAAGACCGGGGCCTAGATGGCAATCAGCCCCAGCATTTT. This encodes CSEDRGLDGNQPQHF.